These 5 T cell receptor beta chains originate from one sample sequenced in a study of blood T cell repertoires in COVID-19. Using immunoSEQ multiplex PCR, the repertoire was profiled, and TCRdb retains in-frame clones only, with some absent. This sample has about 170,000 clones, with around four fifths found just once. The sample was PBMCs or T cells enriched from blood (not recorded which). The receptors were gathered from a woman aged 45 to 65 in a cohort exposed to, infected with or recovered from COVID-19 (not recorded which).

J is TRBJ1-5 and V is TRBV19; possibly TRBD1 for D (6 bases). Germline CDR1 is LNHDA and CDR2 is SQIVND (reference sequence). The CDR3 is made up of 15 amino acids. Trimming left V 7 bases short and J 2 bases short, with 15 bases between. In DNA, the CDR3 is TGTGCCAGTACCTCCGCGGGGGCCGGCAATCAGCCCCAGCATTTT. Amino acid sequence: CASTSAGAGNQPQHF.

The chain joins TRBV6-5 to TRBJ1-3, with D possibly being TRBD1 (6 bases). V gave up 6 bases and J gave up 8 bases, with 20 bases separating them. The CDR3 is made up of 15 amino acids. Per germline, CDR1 MNHEY and CDR2 SVGAGI. CDR3: CASSLRGGQGHTIYF. The CDR3 DNA reads TGTGCCAGCAGCCTAAGGGGGGGGCAGGGACACACCATATATTTT.

V is TRBV25-1 and J is TRBJ2-2, with 8 nucleotides matching TRBD1. Germline V gives CDR1 MGHDK, CDR2 SYGVNS. The CDR3 spans 15 residues. J gave up 5 bases and V 6 bases, and 8 bases lay outside the gene matches. CDR3 region: CASRMDRVGTGELFF. DNA for the CDR3: TGTGCCAGCAGGATGGACAGGGTAGGGACCGGGGAGCTGTTTTTT.

The V and J genes are TRBV27 and TRBJ1-2, with TRBD1 matching 7 bases. V dropped 2 bases and J dropped 6; count of bases not matched to a gene: 6. CDR3 length: 14 residues. Germline V gene sequence: CDR1 MNHEY, CDR2 SMNVEV (reference sequence). Here the CDR3 reads CASSLRQGLDGYTF. The CDR3 bases are TGTGCCAGCAGTTTACGACAGGGCCTCGATGGCTACACCTTC.

The genes are TRBV7-9 and TRBJ2-5; 10 nucleotides agree with TRBD2. This CDR3 has 18 residues. V dropped 7 bases and J dropped 5; count of bases not matched to a gene: 19. In germline, CDR1 is SEHNR, CDR2 FQNEAQ (reference sequence). The CDR3 DNA reads TGTGCCAGCACTCGGGGGACCCTCAGCGGGAGGGCTGGGGAGACCCAGTACTTC. This codes for CASTRGTLSGRAGETQYF.